This TCR beta chain was recovered during a study of T cell responses to AZD1222 COVID-19 vaccine. Overall study results and limits: Seropositive status at baseline applied to only a handful of AZD1222 recipients. At 160-218 and 743-854, vaccine-associated CD4 TCRs were dominant, and they spanned spike. Females outnumbered males among donors, who were mostly white British; clonal diversity was possibly underestimated.

The method was immunoSEQ multiplex PCR; TCRdb's version includes in-frame clones alone and lacks a portion of them. The sample consists of 90,000 to 120,000 clones, 87% of them appearing once. As concerns this clone: Its antigen is currently unknown.

The CDR3 has 14 residues. Per the germline V gene, CDR1 is SGHTA and CDR2 is FQGTGA. V shed 2 bases, J shed 8 bases, and the junction held 8 bases outside the gene matches. Pooled together were second doses at about 4 or about 12 weeks. The receptor's source is an adult who received the AZD1222 COVID-19 vaccine. The source was peripheral blood, collected 28 days after the second AZD1222 dose. V gene TRBV7-3 combines with J gene TRBJ1-1; TRBD1 aligns across 7 bases. CDR3 residues: CASSLRDGTAEAFF. In DNA, the CDR3 is TGTGCCAGCAGCTTACGAGACGGGACAGCCGAAGCTTTCTTT.